Listed below are T cell receptor beta chains from one sample, sequenced in a study of cytomegalovirus exposure and HLA in healthy donors. Produced via immunoSEQ multiplex PCR; TCRdb's table is partial and in-frame only. The top ten hold approximately 1.3% of the sample, which has roughly 120,000 clones, around 94% seen once. The sequenced sample consisted of PBMCs. The receptor set was obtained from a woman aged 18 to 35 in good health and CMV-seronegative. Each CDR3 is given with its conserved first and last residue. D genes are given only for firm matches. Some rows have no size entry. The others give once, few or many, or a class for an expanded clone.

>.|TRBD1|TRBV6-5|TRBJ1-1
CASSYPGQMNTEAFF
TGTGCCAGCAGTTACCCGGGACAGATGAACACTGAAGCTTTCTTT
>.|.|TRBV5-4|TRBJ1-2
CASSDGITQSGGGGYTF
TGTGCCAGCAGCGATGGGATCACGCAGTCGGGGGGAGGGGGCTACACCTTC
>.|.|TRBV30|TRBJ2-1
CAWAQGYNEQFF
TGTGCCTGGGCTCAGGGATACAATGAGCAGTTCTTC
>once|.|TRBV4-1|TRBJ1-5
CASSQGYGVWRNQPQHF
TGCGCCAGCAGCCAAGGGTATGGAGTTTGGCGCAATCAGCCCCAGCATTTT
>.|TRBD1|TRBV6-1|TRBJ1-1
CASSIGGSSEAFF
TGTGCCAGCAGTATAGGGGGCAGTTCTGAAGCTTTCTTT
>.|.|TRBV6-5|TRBJ2-7
CASSRGSEQYF
TGTGCCAGCTCACGGGGTAGCGAGCAGTACTTC
>.|TRBD2|TRBV30|TRBJ2-1
CAWRSGVYNEQFF
TGTGCCTGGAGGAGCGGGGTTTACAATGAGCAGTTCTTC
>.|.|TRBV10-3|TRBJ1-2
CAISDGQTYGYTF
TGTGCCATCAGTGACGGACAGACCTATGGCTACACCTTC
>.|TRBD1|TRBV5-6|TRBJ1-1
CASSHGTGAEAFF
TGTGCCAGCAGCCACGGGACAGGGGCTGAAGCTTTCTTT
>.|.|TRBV5-6|TRBJ2-1
CASSSSYLRLDSEQFF
TGTGCCAGCAGCTCATCATATTTAAGACTAGACAGTGAGCAGTTCTTC
>.|TRBD1|TRBV5-1|TRBJ1-1
CASRYGQGAEAFF
TGCGCCAGCAGATACGGACAGGGGGCTGAAGCTTTCTTT
>.|.|TRBV30|TRBJ2-7
CAWDSGTYEQYF
TGTGCCTGGGATTCCGGGACCTACGAGCAGTACTTC
>.|TRBD1|TRBV6-5|TRBJ2-3
CASSYARTGTTDTQYF
TGTGCCAGCAGTTACGCCCGGACAGGGACTACAGATACGCAGTATTTT
>.|TRBD2|TRBV10-1|TRBJ2-1
CASSGLAGAGGEQFF
TGCGCCAGCAGCGGCTTAGCGGGGGCCGGGGGTGAGCAGTTCTTC
>.|TRBD1|TRBV7-9|TRBJ2-7
CASMLKSGGYEQYF
TGTGCCAGCATGCTTAAGTCAGGGGGCTACGAGCAGTACTTC
>once|.|TRBV6-5|TRBJ2-4
CASSDPGVSVQYF
TGTGCCAGCAGTGACCCGGGGGTTTCAGTTCAGTACTTC
>.|.|TRBV11-1|TRBJ2-7
CASSLPPSTSRYEQYF
TGTGCCAGCAGCTTACCCCCCTCGACTAGTCGGTACGAGCAGTACTTC
>.|.|TRBV5-6|TRBJ2-7
CATSRDSAYEQYF
TGTGCCACATCCCGGGACTCAGCCTACGAGCAGTACTTC
>.|.|TRBV27|TRBJ1-2
CASSSGLRHYGYTF
TGTGCCAGCAGTTCGGGACTTCGCCACTATGGCTACACCTTC
>.|.|TRBV2|TRBJ1-1
CASTGVQGRREAFF
TGTGCCAGCACCGGGGTACAGGGACGGAGGGAAGCTTTCTTT
>.|.|TRBV4-1|TRBJ2-7
CASSQETQGPTYEQYF
TGCGCCAGCAGCCAAGAAACACAGGGACCGACCTACGAGCAGTACTTC
>few|.|TRBV5-4|TRBJ1-6
CASSLGGPYNSPLHF
TGTGCCAGCAGCTTGGGGGGGCCCTATAATTCACCCCTCCACTTT
>.|TRBD2|TRBV5-1|TRBJ2-3
CASSLGRGRSTDTQYF
TGCGCCAGCAGCTTGGGGCGGGGGAGAAGCACAGATACGCAGTATTTT
>once|TRBD2|TRBV9|TRBJ2-1
CASSETSSGNYNEQFF
TGTGCCAGCAGCGAAACATCTAGCGGGAACTACAATGAGCAGTTCTTC
>.|TRBD1|TRBV11-2|TRBJ1-2
CASSLEQGAYYGYTF
TGTGCCAGCAGCTTAGAACAGGGGGCTTACTATGGCTACACCTTC
>.|.|TRBV5-6|TRBJ1-3
CASSRDTAGNTIYF
TGTGCCAGCAGCCGCGATACTGCTGGAAACACCATATATTTT
>.|.|TRBV28|TRBJ1-2
CASSLVRANYGYTF
TGTGCCAGCAGTTTGGTGAGAGCTAACTATGGCTACACCTTC
>.|.|TRBV10-2|TRBJ1-6
CASSAQTWSPLHF
TGCGCCAGCAGCGCACAAACATGGTCACCCCTCCACTTT
>.|TRBD1|TRBV27|TRBJ1-4
CASSLWSGQGEELFF
TGTGCCAGCAGTTTATGGTCGGGACAGGGGGAGGAACTGTTTTTT
>.|TRBD1|TRBV4-2|TRBJ2-1
CASSPGQGNNEQFF
TGTGCCAGCAGCCCTGGACAGGGCAACAATGAGCAGTTCTTC
>.|TRBD1|TRBV5-1|TRBJ1-6
CASSWGDRGNNSPLHF
TGCGCCAGCAGCTGGGGGGACAGGGGGAATAATTCACCCCTCCACTTT
>.|TRBD2|TRBV30|TRBJ2-5
CASGVRGLAGVETQYF
TGTGCCTCCGGAGTGAGGGGACTAGCGGGGGTAGAGACCCAGTACTTC
>.|.|TRBV7-3|TRBJ2-7
CASSLARDYEQYF
TGTGCCAGCAGCTTAGCCAGGGACTACGAGCAGTACTTC
>.|TRBD1|TRBV7-9|TRBJ1-1
CASSTGQGPAFF
TGTGCCAGCAGCACTGGACAGGGGCCGGCTTTCTTT
>.|.|TRBV2|TRBJ2-7
CASSRTTLSYEQYF
TGTGCCAGCTCCCGGACAACTCTCTCCTACGAGCAGTACTTC
>.|.|TRBV6-5|TRBJ2-7
CASSYGPDSEQYF
TGTGCCAGCAGTTACGGGCCGGACTCCGAGCAGTACTTC
>.|.|TRBV4-1|TRBJ2-2
CASSQIHRTNTGELFF
TGCGCCAGCAGCCAGATACACAGGACGAACACCGGGGAGCTGTTTTTT
>.|TRBD1|TRBV5-5|TRBJ1-6
CASSMTGFSPLHF
TGTGCCAGCAGCATGACAGGGTTTTCACCCCTCCACTTT
>.|TRBD1|TRBV7-9|TRBJ1-1
CASSPGTGVNTEAFF
TGTGCCAGCAGCCCGGGGACAGGGGTGAACACTGAAGCTTTCTTT
>few|.|TRBV19|TRBJ1-1
CASMRQVDTEAFF
TGTGCCAGTATGCGACAGGTCGACACTGAAGCTTTCTTT
>.|.|TRBV5-6|TRBJ1-2
CASSLAVEGTSYGYTF
TGTGCCAGCAGCTTGGCCGTGGAGGGAACAAGCTATGGCTACACCTTC
>.|.|TRBV28|TRBJ2-2
CASSFDGAGTGELFF
TGTGCCAGCAGTTTTGATGGTGCGGGAACCGGGGAGCTGTTTTTT
>once|.|TRBV28|TRBJ2-7
CASSLLTQGLVYF
TGTGCCAGCAGTTTGTTGACACAGGGTTTGGTGTACTTC
>.|TRBD1|TRBV9|TRBJ2-2
CASSDPPRGGWDTGELFF
TGTGCCAGCAGCGACCCCCCCCGAGGGGGCTGGGACACCGGGGAGCTGTTTTTT
>.|.|TRBV5-1|TRBJ2-5
CASSLELQGWETQYF
TGCGCCAGCAGCTTGGAACTCCAGGGATGGGAGACCCAGTACTTC